The rows below give T cell receptor beta chains drawn from one sample of a study of cytomegalovirus exposure and HLA in healthy donors. The method was immunoSEQ multiplex PCR; TCRdb's version includes in-frame clones alone and lacks a portion of them. The sample consists of approximately 190,000 clones, over 70% of them appearing once. The sequencing sample was made of PBMCs. The receptors derive from a man aged 50-59 years in good health and CMV-seronegative. Both conserved end residues are part of each CDR3. D genes are given only for firm matches. Rows give clone size only sometimes, using once, few, many, or a class for an expanded clone.

V gene: TRBV10-3
clone size: .
J gene: TRBJ1-5
D gene: .
CDR3 DNA: TGTGCCAGCAGTCAAGGCGACATTAGCAATCAGCCCCAGCATTTT
CDR3 protein: CASSQGDISNQPQHF

V gene: TRBV20-1
clone size: .
J gene: TRBJ1-1
D gene: .
CDR3 DNA: TGCAGTGAGAGGGCGTCTTTCTTT
CDR3 protein: CSERASFF

V gene: TRBV11-2
clone size: .
J gene: TRBJ2-2
D gene: TRBD2
CDR3 DNA: TGTGCCTCCCTTGTGGGCAGGGAGGGCGGGGAGCTGTTTTTT
CDR3 protein: CASLVGREGGELFF

V gene: TRBV9
clone size: .
J gene: TRBJ1-2
D gene: .
CDR3 DNA: TGTGCCAGCAGCGCCGACGGACAGTCTAACTATGGCTACACCTTC
CDR3 protein: CASSADGQSNYGYTF

V gene: TRBV7-9
clone size: .
J gene: TRBJ1-5
D gene: .
CDR3 DNA: TGTTCCAGCAGCTTAGGACAGACCGGTCAGCCCCAGCATTTT
CDR3 protein: CSSSLGQTGQPQHF

V gene: TRBV4-3
clone size: once
J gene: TRBJ2-7
D gene: TRBD1
CDR3 DNA: TGCGCCAGCAGCCAAGATCTTACAGGGGATAAGGGATACGAGCAGTACTTC
CDR3 protein: CASSQDLTGDKGYEQYF

V gene: TRBV27
clone size: .
J gene: TRBJ1-6
D gene: .
CDR3 DNA: TGTGCCAGCAGTACCGTCGAGGGGGTTAATTCACCCCTCCACTTT
CDR3 protein: CASSTVEGVNSPLHF

V gene: TRBV29-1
clone size: .
J gene: TRBJ2-2
D gene: .
CDR3 DNA: TGCAGCGTTGCCCAAAGCGGTACCGGGGAGCTGTTTTTT
CDR3 protein: CSVAQSGTGELFF

V gene: TRBV7-2
clone size: few
J gene: TRBJ2-5
D gene: TRBD1
CDR3 DNA: TGTGCCAGCAGCTATGGACAGGGGAAAGAGACCCAGTACTTC
CDR3 protein: CASSYGQGKETQYF

V gene: TRBV4-3
clone size: .
J gene: TRBJ1-2
D gene: .
CDR3 DNA: TGCGCCAGCAGCCAAGATCTCTCTAACAGGGACGGCTACACCTTC
CDR3 protein: CASSQDLSNRDGYTF

V gene: TRBV25-1
clone size: .
J gene: TRBJ1-4
D gene: .
CDR3 DNA: TGTGCCGCCCGAGGGGGGGCCTATGAAAAACTGTTTTTT
CDR3 protein: CAARGGAYEKLFF

V gene: TRBV7-2
clone size: .
J gene: TRBJ2-1
D gene: .
CDR3 DNA: TGTGCCAGCAGCCCGGGGTTAACATCGGAGCAGTTCTTC
CDR3 protein: CASSPGLTSEQFF

V gene: TRBV15
clone size: .
J gene: TRBJ1-2
D gene: TRBD1
CDR3 DNA: TGTGCCACCAGCGGGGACAGGGTCGGTGGCTACACCTTC
CDR3 protein: CATSGDRVGGYTF

V gene: TRBV5-4
clone size: .
J gene: TRBJ2-7
D gene: TRBD1
CDR3 DNA: TGTGCCAGCAGGAGACAGGGGGACTCGATCTACGAGCAGTACTTC
CDR3 protein: CASRRQGDSIYEQYF

V gene: TRBV18
clone size: once
J gene: TRBJ2-5
D gene: .
CDR3 DNA: TGTGCCAGCTCACCTCAGGGGTTAAGGGAGACCCAGTACTTC
CDR3 protein: CASSPQGLRETQYF

V gene: TRBV7-8
clone size: .
J gene: TRBJ1-5
D gene: TRBD1
CDR3 DNA: TGTGCCAGCAGCCCGGACAGGGCGACAATCAAACCCCAGCATTTT
CDR3 protein: CASSPDRATIKPQHF

V gene: TRBV9
clone size: .
J gene: TRBJ2-7
D gene: TRBD2
CDR3 DNA: TGTGCCAGCAGCCCGCTCTTAGCGGGGGGGCCCTACGAGCAGTACTTC
CDR3 protein: CASSPLLAGGPYEQYF

V gene: TRBV7-9
clone size: .
J gene: TRBJ2-7
D gene: TRBD2
CDR3 DNA: TGTGCCAGCAGCTTAGGACTTAGCGGGAGCTCCTACGAGCAGTACTTC
CDR3 protein: CASSLGLSGSSYEQYF

V gene: TRBV9
clone size: .
J gene: TRBJ2-1
D gene: TRBD2
CDR3 DNA: TGTGCCAGCAGCGTTCGACTAGCGGGGGGCAATGAGCAGTTCTTC
CDR3 protein: CASSVRLAGGNEQFF

V gene: TRBV4-3
clone size: once
J gene: TRBJ2-2
D gene: .
CDR3 DNA: TGCGCCAGCAGCCAAGCCCCCCTTGACAGACTTCAATCGAACACCGGGGAGCTGTTTTTT
CDR3 protein: CASSQAPLDRLQSNTGELFF

V gene: TRBV5-1
clone size: once
J gene: TRBJ1-2
D gene: .
CDR3 DNA: TGCGCCAGCAGCTTTCACGGGACACCAAACTATGGCTACACCTTC
CDR3 protein: CASSFHGTPNYGYTF

V gene: TRBV4-2
clone size: .
J gene: TRBJ2-2
D gene: TRBD2
CDR3 DNA: TGTGCCAGCAGTCCGACTAGCGGGGGAACCGGGGAGCTGTTTTTT
CDR3 protein: CASSPTSGGTGELFF

V gene: TRBV5-8
clone size: few
J gene: TRBJ2-2
D gene: .
CDR3 DNA: TGTGCCAGCAGCCTCCGAGCTCTTGGCGGGGAGCTGTTTTTT
CDR3 protein: CASSLRALGGELFF

V gene: TRBV19
clone size: .
J gene: TRBJ2-6
D gene: .
CDR3 DNA: TGTGCCAGTTCATGGGGCGATGGGGCCAACGTCCTGACTTTC
CDR3 protein: CASSWGDGANVLTF

V gene: TRBV15
clone size: .
J gene: TRBJ2-3
D gene: .
CDR3 DNA: TGTGCCACCAGCAGAGGAGGCAGCACAGATACGCAGTATTTT
CDR3 protein: CATSRGGSTDTQYF

V gene: TRBV5-6
clone size: few
J gene: TRBJ2-3
D gene: .
CDR3 DNA: TGTGCCAGCAGCTTGCGAACAGACACCCGGTTT
CDR3 protein: CASSLRTDTRF

V gene: TRBV2
clone size: .
J gene: TRBJ2-7
D gene: TRBD1
CDR3 DNA: TGTGCCAGCAGTGAAGGGCAGGGGGAGTACGAGCAGTACTTC
CDR3 protein: CASSEGQGEYEQYF

V gene: TRBV7-2
clone size: few
J gene: TRBJ2-7
D gene: .
CDR3 DNA: TGTGCCAGCAGTCGAGGGGGGGAGCGCGAGCAGTACTTC
CDR3 protein: CASSRGGEREQYF

V gene: TRBV29-1
clone size: .
J gene: TRBJ1-2
D gene: .
CDR3 DNA: TGCAGCGCCTGGAACAGGGATTTCAATGGCTACACCTTC
CDR3 protein: CSAWNRDFNGYTF

V gene: TRBV30
clone size: .
J gene: TRBJ2-3
D gene: .
CDR3 DNA: TGTGCCTGGCCCCGGACAGATACGCAGTATTTT
CDR3 protein: CAWPRTDTQYF

V gene: TRBV6-5
clone size: .
J gene: TRBJ1-2
D gene: .
CDR3 DNA: TGTGCCAGCACCGGAGGAAACTATGGCTACACCTTC
CDR3 protein: CASTGGNYGYTF

V gene: TRBV6-5
clone size: .
J gene: TRBJ1-1
D gene: .
CDR3 DNA: TGTGCCAGCAGTTACTCGAATGAGAACTTGTACACTGAAGCTTTCTTT
CDR3 protein: CASSYSNENLYTEAFF

V gene: TRBV9
clone size: .
J gene: TRBJ2-3
D gene: .
CDR3 DNA: TGTGCCAGCAGCGTAGGGGGGGGGACAAGGCCCAGGGATACGCAGTATTTT
CDR3 protein: CASSVGGGTRPRDTQYF

V gene: TRBV5-6
clone size: .
J gene: TRBJ1-2
D gene: .
CDR3 DNA: TGTGCCAGCAGCGCCGAACATTATGGCTACACCTTC
CDR3 protein: CASSAEHYGYTF

V gene: TRBV5-4
clone size: .
J gene: TRBJ1-2
D gene: .
CDR3 DNA: TGTGCCAGCAGCTTGGAGGGGAGGGGCGGTGGCTACACCTTC
CDR3 protein: CASSLEGRGGGYTF